The TCR beta chain described here comes from a study of OX40 agonist ivuxolimab in advanced cancers. At the level of the study: The mean age was approximately 60 years, ranging from about 20 to 90, with approximately 83% of participants male.

Looked up from germline, CDR1 is SQVTM and CDR2 is ANQGSEA. CDR3 length equals 11 residues. This table comes from immunoSEQ multiplex PCR, and its TCRdb copy is limited to in-frame clones, with some not included. The sample records some 61,000 clones, 77% being singletons. The sample consisted of CD4+ or CD8+ T cells sorted from blood, taken in a trial of the OX40 agonist ivuxolimab. The J gene is TRBJ2-1, the V gene TRBV29-1; TRBD2 might be the D (5 bases). This clonotype originated in an adult with an advanced solid tumor such as melanoma, head and neck, liver or kidney cancer. The CDR3 loop is CSSGEYNEQFF. The DNA for the CDR3 is TGCAGTTCCGGGGAATACAATGAGCAGTTCTTC.